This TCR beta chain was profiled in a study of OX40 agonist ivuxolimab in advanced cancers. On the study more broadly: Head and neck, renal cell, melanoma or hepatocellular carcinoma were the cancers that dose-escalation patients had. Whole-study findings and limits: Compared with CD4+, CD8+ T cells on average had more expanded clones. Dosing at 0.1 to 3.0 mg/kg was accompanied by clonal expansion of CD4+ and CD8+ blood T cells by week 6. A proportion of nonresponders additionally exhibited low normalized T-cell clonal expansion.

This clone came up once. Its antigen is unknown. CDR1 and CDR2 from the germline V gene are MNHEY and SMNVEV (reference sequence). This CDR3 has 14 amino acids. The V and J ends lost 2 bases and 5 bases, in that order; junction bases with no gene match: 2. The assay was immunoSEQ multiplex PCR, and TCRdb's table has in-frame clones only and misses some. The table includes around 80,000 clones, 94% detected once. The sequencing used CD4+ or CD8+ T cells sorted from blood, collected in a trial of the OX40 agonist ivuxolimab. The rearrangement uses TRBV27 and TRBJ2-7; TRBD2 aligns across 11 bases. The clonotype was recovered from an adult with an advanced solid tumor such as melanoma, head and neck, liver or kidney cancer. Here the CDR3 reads CASSLTSGGHEQYF. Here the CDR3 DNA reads TGTGCCAGCAGTTTAACTAGCGGGGGCCACGAGCAGTACTTC.